These 30 T cell receptor beta chains were sequenced from one sample in a study of post-analysis software for immune sequencing data. Whole-study results and caveats: Relative to controls, patients had a few TRBV segments at higher frequency, with TRBV5-6, TRBV5-1 and TRBV20-1 among these.

The TCR beta cDNA libraries contained unique molecular identifiers. TCRdb processed the PCR reads anew with MiXCR; each CDR3 protein has one entry. Among approximately 730,000 distinct CDR3 sequences listed, 25% to 30% were seen once. No antigens are known for them. The sample was blood. Source of these receptors: a girl aged 5-17 years with multiple sclerosis.

This clonotype has a handful of counts. The junction differs from germline at one of its ends, possibly a read error. The CDR3 region has the DNA TGCGCCAGCGGCTTTGGGCAGCTAACTGAAGCTTTCTTT. Protein sequence: CASGFGQLTEAFF. V is TRBV5-1 and J is TRBJ1-1; no definite D call. Germline V lookup: CDR1 SGHRS, CDR2 YFSETQ. The CDR3 extends over 13 amino acids.

The rearrangement uses TRBV24-1 and TRBJ2-2; the match to TRBD1 covers 8 bases. CDR3 length equals 16 residues. Germline CDR1 KGHDR, CDR2 SFDVKD. V was pared by 10 bases and J by 3 bases, with 12 bases of the junction left unmatched. Here the CDR3 reads CATNRGDSWDTGELFF. CDR3 coding DNA: TGTGCCACTAACAGGGGGGACAGCTGGGACACCGGGGAGCTGTTTTTT.

The chain is built from TRBV6-5 and TRBJ1-5, with 7 bases fitting TRBD1. CDR1 MNHEY and CDR2 SVGAGI come from the germline V gene. This CDR3 is 14 amino acids long. Unmatched junction bases numbered 8, after V lost 6 bases and J lost 6 bases. CDR3 loop: CASRSTGDGQPQHF. The CDR3 DNA is TGTGCCAGCAGATCAACAGGGGACGGTCAGCCCCAGCATTTT.

Details on this clonotype: This clone may be a read error of a much larger clone one base away. This chain joins TRBV4-1 and TRBJ2-7; D may be TRBD2 (5 bases). Germline V gene data show CDR1 as MGHRA and CDR2 as YSYEKL. The CDR3 length is 15 residues. V dropped 3 bases and J dropped 2 bases, with 14 bases sitting between them. The CDR3 DNA is TGCGCCAGCAGCCAGGATACCAGAGGGCCCTACGAGCAGTACTTC. Its protein product is CASSQDTRGPYEQYF.

The chain carries TRBV12-3 or TRBV12-4 and TRBJ2-5, with 8 bases lining up with TRBD1. V lost 2 bases and J lost 7; bases outside the gene matches: 3. CDR3 length: 13 amino acids. The CDR3 sequence is CASSLTGGGTQYF. CDR3 in DNA: TGTGCCAGCAGTTTAACAGGGGGAGGGACCCAGTACTTC.

This clonotype has a handful of counts. The CDR3 region is CASSFRLAGAGETQYF. The CDR3 coding sequence is TGTGCCAGCAGCTTCAGACTAGCGGGGGCGGGAGAGACCCAGTACTTC. The chain combines TRBV7-8 with TRBJ2-5; TRBD2 agrees at 12 bases. Trimming removed 3 bases from V and 4 bases from J; junction bases left unmatched: 6. Germline V gene sequence: CDR1 SGHVS, CDR2 FQNEAQ. There are 16 residues in the CDR3.

The chain joins TRBV5-6 to TRBJ2-3; D gene ambiguous. Germline CDR1 and CDR2: SGHDT and YYEEEE. V was cut by 0 bases and J by 4 bases, with 12 bases left in between. The CDR3 contains 15 residues. CDR3 protein: CASSLVAILADTQYF. CDR3 nucleotides: TGTGCCAGCAGCTTGGTAGCAATCCTCGCAGATACGCAGTATTTT.

The chain is built from TRBV7-9 and TRBJ2-2; D is unresolved. V was trimmed by 7 bases and J by 6 bases, leaving 9 bases between them. CDR1 is SEHNR and CDR2 is FQNEAQ in the germline V gene (reference sequence). The CDR3 length is 12 residues. The CDR3: CASNLGSGELFF. The CDR3 DNA reads as TGTGCCAGCAACCTGGGGTCCGGGGAGCTGTTTTTT.

This clonotype was observed a few times. The rearrangement joins TRBV6-2 or TRBV6-3 to TRBJ2-1, with a possible D match to TRBD2 (6 bases). Germline loops: CDR1 MNHEY, CDR2 SVGEGT. The CDR3 extends over 15 amino acids. The V end was cut by 6 bases, the J end by 1 base, with 13 bases between. CDR3 coding DNA: TGTGCCAGCAGCGTGGGGACTGTTTCCTACAATGAGCAGTTCTTC. Its protein product is CASSVGTVSYNEQFF.

This clonotype was picked up many times. This chain connects TRBV29-1 to TRBJ2-1; either TRBD1 or TRBD2 may supply D (6 bases each). The germline CDR1 and CDR2 sequences are SQVTM and ANQGSEA. V dropped 6 bases and J dropped 7 bases, with 16 bases sitting between them. This CDR3 is 13 amino acids long. The CDR3 is CSVTAGTLNEQFF. DNA of the CDR3: TGCAGCGTCACGGCGGGGACATTGAATGAGCAGTTCTTC.

CDR3 bases: TGCAGCGTTGTGGGCAGACCGGGGGCTGGCGGGAGTCTCTACGAGCAGTACTTC. Its protein product is CSVVGRPGAGGSLYEQYF. The V call is TRBV29-1, the J call TRBJ2-7; a weak D match, TRBD2 (7 bases). Germline V CDR1 and CDR2: SQVTM, ANQGSEA. The V end was cut by 4 bases, the J end by 3 bases, with 28 bases between. The CDR3 extends over 18 amino acids.

The rearrangement links TRBV29-1 to TRBJ2-7, with D unclear. The CDR3 contains 11 residues. The germline V gene encodes CDR1 SQVTM and CDR2 ANQGSEA. The V end lost 6 bases, the J end lost 5 bases, and 11 bases lay between the germline ends. In DNA, the CDR3 is TGCAGCGTACGGACCGGCCACGAGCAGTACTTC. Translated: CSVRTGHEQYF.

The V call is TRBV24-1, the J call TRBJ2-1, with no clear D. Trimming took 9 bases from V and 7 from J, leaving 21 bases between them. This CDR3 is built from 15 residues. Germline V gene data show CDR1 as KGHDR and CDR2 as SFDVKD. CDR3 residues: CATPEVESATNEQFF. DNA of the CDR3: TGTGCCACCCCCGAGGTAGAGTCCGCAACAAATGAGCAGTTCTTC.

This clonotype has only a few counts. The chain combines TRBV20-1 with TRBJ2-1; TRBD2 agrees at 13 bases. CDR3 length: 16 amino acids. The V gene end was trimmed by 6 bases and the J gene end by 4 bases; junction bases not matched to a gene: 9. The V gene's germline CDR1 is DFQATT and CDR2 SNEGSKA (reference sequence). The CDR3 coding sequence is TGCAGTGCCCGGACTAGCGGGAGAGTAGGGTACAATGAGCAGTTCTTC. It yields the protein CSARTSGRVGYNEQFF.

The V call is TRBV20-1, the J call TRBJ1-1; D is possibly TRBD1 (6 bases). There are 15 residues in the CDR3. Germline CDR1 is DFQATT and CDR2 is SNEGSKA (reference sequence). The V end lost 2 bases, the J end lost 0 bases, and 13 bases lay between the germline ends. The CDR3 bases are TGCAGTGCTAGACCTCAACGGACAGTGAACACTGAAGCTTTCTTT. It is translated as CSARPQRTVNTEAFF.

V and J are TRBV5-1 and TRBJ2-3; D not certain. Germline V gene sequence: CDR1 SGHRS, CDR2 YFSETQ. The CDR3 consists of 14 residues. Trimming left V 3 bases short and J 1 base short, with 9 bases between. The CDR3 spells CASSWIGGTDTQYF. CDR3 coding DNA: TGCGCCAGCAGCTGGATAGGTGGCACAGATACGCAGTATTTT.

This clonotype appeared many times. The rearrangement joins TRBV5-4 to TRBJ2-1; tentatively, D is TRBD1 (6 bases). Per germline, CDR1 SGHNT and CDR2 YYREEE (reference sequence). V lost 1 base, J lost 5 bases, and 13 bases lay in between. The CDR3 is 15 amino acids. The CDR3 nucleotides read TGTGCCAGCAGCTTGCAGGGGCCTCGGGACAATGAGCAGTTCTTC. Translated: CASSLQGPRDNEQFF.

The chain recombines TRBV7-2 with TRBJ2-7; 7 bases fit TRBD2. The V and J ends lost 1 base and 4 bases, in that order; junction bases with no gene match: 7. Germline loops: CDR1 SGHTA, CDR2 FQGNSA. The CDR3 covers 15 residues. The DNA for the CDR3 is TGTGCCAGCAGCTTAGGGGGCGGGAGTGGGTACGAGCAGTACTTC. This translates into CASSLGGGSGYEQYF.

This clonotype has at least ten counts. This chain connects TRBV6-4 to TRBJ2-7; no clear D gene. Trimming removed 0 bases at V and 8 bases at J, with 11 bases between. The germline V gene has CDR1 MRHNA and CDR2 SNTAGT. The CDR3 spans 13 residues. The CDR3 DNA reads as TGTGCCAGCAGTGACTCTATGGTTGGGAAGCAGTACTTC. It codes for CASSDSMVGKQYF.

The sample holds a few counts of this clonotype. The rearrangement uses TRBV11-3 and TRBJ2-1, with 7 bases matching TRBD1. The germline V gene encodes CDR1 SGHNT and CDR2 YENEEA. This CDR3 is built from 17 residues. Losses at the gene ends were 2 bases for V and 5 bases for J; bases not matched to a gene: 12. The CDR3 DNA follows: TGTGCCAGCAGCTTACAGGAAAGTAGAGGGGGCCACAATGAGCAGTTCTTC. Amino acid sequence: CASSLQESRGGHNEQFF.

This clonotype was counted between two and nine times. The J gene is TRBJ2-1, the V gene TRBV2; 12 bases fit TRBD2. J gave up 4 bases and V 0 bases, and 10 bases lay outside the gene matches. From germline, CDR1 is SNHLY and CDR2 FYNNEI. This CDR3 comprises 19 residues. DNA for the CDR3: TGTGCCAGCAGTGAAGCGAGGGGACTAGCGGGCCTCCGATACAATGAGCAGTTCTTC. It is translated as CASSEARGLAGLRYNEQFF.

The gene calls are TRBV6-1 and TRBJ1-1; D is uncertain. V dropped 3 bases and J dropped 10 bases, with 12 bases sitting between them. Germline V gene sequence: CDR1 MNHNS, CDR2 SASEGT. The CDR3 length is 12 residues. The CDR3 nucleotides are TGTGCCAGCAGTGATTTAGTCCCCGTAGCTTTCTTT. It specifies CASSDLVPVAFF.

The chain recombines TRBV5-1 with TRBJ1-2, with D tentatively TRBD1 (6 bases). The germline V and J ends were trimmed by 0 bases and 5 bases, with 14 bases remaining between them. The CDR3 is made up of 15 amino acids. Germline values: CDR1 SGHRS, CDR2 YFSETQ. CDR3 amino acids: CASSLDRAVGYGYTF. CDR3 nucleotide sequence: TGCGCCAGCAGCTTGGACAGGGCGGTGGGTTATGGCTACACCTTC.

This chain connects TRBV12-5 to TRBJ2-1; the D is unclear. The CDR3 runs 12 residues. V gave up 9 bases and J gave up 8 bases, with 14 bases separating them. From germline, CDR1 is LGHNT and CDR2 FRNRAP. CDR3 DNA sequence: TGTGCTAGGGGATTAGGGTTGGATGAGCAGTTCTTC. The encoded protein is CARGLGLDEQFF.

This sequence joins TRBV7-2 and TRBJ2-5, with TRBD1 matching over 8 bases. From germline, CDR1 is SGHTA and CDR2 FQGNSA. The CDR3 is 14 residues long. V was pared by 5 bases and J by 5 bases, with 7 bases of the junction left unmatched. CDR3 region: CASSLDRAVETQYF. CDR3 nucleotides: TGTGCCAGCAGCCTGGACAGGGCGGTGGAGACCCAGTACTTC.

This sequence joins TRBV6-2 or TRBV6-3 and TRBJ2-5, with unresolved D. TRBJ2-7 matches the DNA end more closely, so the J call is doubtful. This CDR3 spans 13 amino acids. Per the germline V gene, CDR1 is MNHEY and CDR2 is SVGEGT. CDR3: CASIGRTTYEQYF. CDR3 nucleotides: TGTGCCAGCATCGGGCGGACCACCTACGAGCAGTACTTC.

The chain employs TRBV13 and TRBJ2-1; D not resolved. With 3 bases removed from V and 0 bases from J, the gap between germline ends came to 6 bases. This CDR3 is 14 amino acids long. Germline CDR1 reads PRHDT; CDR2 reads FYEKMQ (reference sequence). CDR3 in DNA: TGTGCCAGCAGCTTCGTCAGCTCCTACAATGAGCAGTTCTTC. Residues: CASSFVSSYNEQFF.

This clonotype was detected only a few times. The rearrangement links TRBV10-3 to TRBJ2-3, with 7 nucleotides matching TRBD2. CDR1 and CDR2 from the germline V gene are ENHRY and SYGVKD. V shed 1 base, J shed 6 bases, and the junction held 7 bases outside the gene matches. CDR3 length: 15 amino acids. CDR3 nucleotides: TGTGCCATCAGTGAGTTGTCGGGAGCGGGGGATACGCAGTATTTT. Translated: CAISELSGAGDTQYF.

The chain links TRBV7-2 to TRBJ1-1, with a possible D match to TRBD1 (5 bases). The CDR3 length is 14 residues. Between the trimmed V and J ends, which lost 6 bases and 0 bases, there was a span of 11 bases. Germline V gives CDR1 SGHTA, CDR2 FQGNSA. The DNA of the CDR3 is TGTGCCAGCAGGAAGACAGATTTGAACACTGAAGCTTTCTTT. It codes for CASRKTDLNTEAFF.

This clonotype appeared a few times. The chain carries TRBV12-3 or TRBV12-4 and TRBJ2-1, with a weak D call TRBD2 (6 bases). Trimming cost V 10 bases and J 6 bases, with 25 bases left between them. CDR3 length: 16 amino acids. Here the CDR3 reads CANSPSPTGGTNEQFF. CDR3 sequence (DNA): TGTGCCAACAGCCCTTCCCCGACCGGGGGAACCAATGAGCAGTTCTTC.